The next 24 T cell receptor beta chains were all read from a single sample in a study of metastatic and nonmetastatic thyroid tumors. TCRdb re-called clones from the PCR reads using MiXCR. The sample carries approximately 15,000 clones, about 21% recorded once. Thyroid surgery took place with no prior treatment in any patient. The sample taken for sequencing was blood. These receptor sequences come from a female donor with papillary thyroid cancer or a benign thyroid nodule (not recorded which). Some clones in this sample may be carry-over from other donors' samples.

This chain connects TRBV5-1 to TRBJ2-7, with 10 nucleotides matching TRBD1. Looked up from germline, CDR1 is SGHRS and CDR2 is YFSETQ. This CDR3 spans 15 amino acids. V was pared by 0 bases and J by 4 bases, with 4 bases of the junction left unmatched. The CDR3 DNA sequence: TGCGCCAGCAGCTTGGCCACGGGACAGGGGTACGAGCAGTACTTC. Its translation is CASSLATGQGYEQYF. The variable domain in full, completed from reference TRBV5-1 and TRBJ2-7, reads KAGVTQTPRYLIKTRGQQVTLSCSPISGHRSVSWYQQTPGQGLQFLFEYFSETQRNKGNFPGRFSGRQFSNSRSEMNVSTLELGDSALYLCASSLATGQGYEQYFGPGTRLTVT.

This clone is categorized as medium-sized. The V call is TRBV12-3 or TRBV12-4, the J call TRBJ1-2, with a tentative D call TRBD1 (6 bases). CDR3 size: 13 residues. Deletions cut 5 bases from V and 8 bases from J, with 15 bases between. CDR3 nucleotides: TGTGCCAGCAGTCACGACAGGCCCGGCGGCTACACCTTC. This gives the protein CASSHDRPGGYTF.

This clone was counted ten times or more. This chain uses TRBV20-1 with TRBJ2-1, with D hard to call. The V and J ends lost 1 base and 3 bases respectively, with 7 bases between them. The CDR3 runs 13 residues. CDR1 and CDR2 (germline): DFQATT, SNEGSKA (reference sequence). CDR3 nucleotides: TGCAGTGCTAGAGGTTGGGACTACAATGAGCAGTTCTTC. Translated, it gives CSARGWDYNEQFF.

This rearrangement joins TRBV27 to TRBJ2-1, with a possible D match to TRBD2 (6 bases). V dropped 0 bases and J dropped 4 bases, with 16 bases sitting between them. This CDR3 is 17 amino acids long. Germline CDR1 and CDR2: MNHEY and SMNVEV (reference sequence). This CDR3 is CASSLSWGEFAYNEQFF. CDR3 DNA sequence: TGTGCCAGCAGTTTATCGTGGGGGGAGTTCGCTTACAATGAGCAGTTCTTC.

Relative to its sample, this clone is medium-sized (0.01 to 0.1%). The rearrangement links TRBV6-1 to TRBJ1-2; perhaps TRBD1 as D (5 bases). Germline V gene sequence: CDR1 MNHNS, CDR2 SASEGT. The CDR3 sequence is 16 residues long. V was pared by 1 base and J by 5 bases, with 17 bases between. The CDR3 loop is CASSEVGGGLGYGYTF. Written as DNA, the CDR3 is TGTGCCAGCAGTGAAGTAGGTGGGGGTCTAGGGTATGGCTACACCTTC.

This clone was detected ten times or more. V usage is TRBV30 and J usage is TRBJ1-3, with D unclear. The CDR3 loop spans 17 amino acids. Germline V gene sequence: CDR1 GTSNPN, CDR2 SVGIG (reference sequence). V shed 0 bases and J shed 0 bases, with 15 bases lying between them. The CDR3 coding sequence is TGTGCCTGGAGTGTAGACCTGCCCGTGTTCTCTGGAAACACCATATATTTT. Amino acids: CAWSVDLPVFSGNTIYF.

As regards this clone: One junction end does not reproduce the germline sequence, and a read error may be involved. This chain connects TRBV10-2 to TRBJ2-3, with unresolved D. Germline V lookup: CDR1 WSHSY, CDR2 SAAADI. This CDR3 region has 11 residues. The CDR3 spells CASSEIDTQYF. The DNA of the CDR3 is TGCGCAAGCAGTGAGATAGATACGCAGTATTTT.

The chain carries TRBV5-1 and TRBJ2-3, with 12 nucleotides matching TRBD2. V dropped 3 bases and J dropped 3; count of bases not matched to a gene: 5. The CDR3 extends over 16 amino acids. Germline values: CDR1 SGHRS, CDR2 YFSETQ. The CDR3 region is CASSSTTSGSTDTQYF. CDR3 nucleotide sequence: TGCGCCAGCAGCTCAACGACTAGCGGGAGTACAGATACGCAGTATTTT.

A remark on this clone: Germline is not matched at one junction end, which may reflect a read error. The chain employs TRBV12-3 or TRBV12-4 and TRBJ2-6; D possibly matches TRBD1 or TRBD2 (5 bases each). The CDR3 spans 15 residues. The CDR3 here is CASSIATWGINVLTF. DNA for the CDR3: TGTGCCAGCAGTATAGCGACATGGGGGATCAACGTCCTGACTTTC.

This clone was observed at least ten times. V and J are TRBV4-2 and TRBJ2-2, with unresolved D. V was clipped by 1 base and J by 2 bases, with 5 bases between them. Germline assignment: CDR1 LGHNA and CDR2 YNFKEQ. This CDR3 contains 14 residues. This chain's CDR3 is CASSQVVNTGELFF. The DNA of the CDR3 is TGTGCCAGCAGCCAAGTAGTAAACACCGGGGAGCTGTTTTTT.

On this clone itself: A read error may explain this, as a much larger clone is one base away. Other DNA sequences of this sample code for an identical CDR3. The CDR3 spells CASSLEGGVTEAFF. The DNA of the CDR3 is TGTGCCAGCAGTTTGGAGGGGGGTGTTACTGAAGCTTTCTTT. V gene TRBV5-6 combines with J gene TRBJ1-1; a weak D match, TRBD1 (6 bases). The CDR3 consists of 14 residues. Germline V lookup: CDR1 SGHDT, CDR2 YYEEEE.

This clone is medium-sized (0.01 to 0.1%) by share. CDR3 coding DNA: TGTGCCAGCAGTGAATTTGGTGAGCAGTTCTTC. Protein product: CASSEFGEQFF. The chain has TRBV2 and TRBJ2-1; D is uncertain. Trimming took 2 bases from V and 9 from J, leaving 5 bases between them. CDR1 is SNHLY and CDR2 is FYNNEI in the germline V gene. The CDR3 sequence is 11 residues long. The full variable domain, in which reference TRBV2 and TRBJ2-1 provide the parts outside the CDR3, is EPEVTQTPSHQVTQMGQEVILRCVPISNHLYFYWYRQILGQKVEFLVSFYNNEISEKSEIFDDQFSVERPDGSNFTLKIRSTKLEDSAMYFCASSEFGEQFFGPGTRLTVL.

This clone was detected many times. V usage is TRBV4-1 and J usage is TRBJ2-1, with unresolved D. This CDR3 comprises 17 residues. The germline V and J ends were trimmed by 6 bases and 9 bases, with 27 bases remaining between them. Germline-derived CDR1 and CDR2 are MGHRA and YSYEKL. CDR3: CASSLPPLETPNGEQFF. The CDR3 DNA sequence: TGCGCCAGCAGTCTTCCCCCTCTAGAAACCCCCAACGGTGAGCAGTTCTTC.

This clone was picked up many times. In DNA form, the CDR3 reads TGCAGTGCTAGCAAAATAGCGGGACCTTGGAATGAGCAGTTCTTC. It is translated as CSASKIAGPWNEQFF. The chain combines TRBV20-1 with TRBJ2-1; 8 nucleotides align to TRBD2. After removal of 3 bases from V and 7 bases from J, the junction contained 11 bases not matched to a gene. The CDR3 is made up of 15 amino acids. Per the germline V gene, CDR1 is DFQATT and CDR2 is SNEGSKA (reference sequence).

This clone was seen a single time. The chain recombines TRBV4-2 with TRBJ2-3, with TRBD2 identical over 9 bases. The CDR3 loop spans 17 amino acids. J gave up 4 bases and V 0 bases, and 8 bases lay outside the gene matches. Germline-derived CDR1 and CDR2 are LGHNA and YNFKEQ. The CDR3 DNA reads TGTGCCAGCAGCCAAGATAATAGCGGGGGCCGGGCAGATACGCAGTATTTT. Protein: CASSQDNSGGRADTQYF.

This clone came up many times. The rearrangement joins TRBV5-1 to TRBJ2-5, with a tentative D call TRBD2 (6 bases). Trimming left V 4 bases short and J 0 bases short, with 19 bases between. Germline loops: CDR1 SGHRS, CDR2 YFSETQ. The CDR3 has 17 amino acids. The CDR3 sequence: CASSPQAGREYQETQYF. CDR3 nucleotides: TGCGCCAGCAGCCCCCAGGCGGGGCGAGAGTACCAAGAGACCCAGTACTTC. Based on the CDR3 plus reference TRBV5-1 and TRBJ2-5, the full variable domain is KAGVTQTPRYLIKTRGQQVTLSCSPISGHRSVSWYQQTPGQGLQFLFEYFSETQRNKGNFPGRFSGRQFSNSRSEMNVSTLELGDSALYLCASSPQAGREYQETQYFGPGTRLLVL.

In its sample, this clone ranks as medium-sized. The chain uses TRBV6-1 and TRBJ2-7; D not certain. Germline values: CDR1 MNHNS, CDR2 SASEGT. The CDR3 spans 14 residues. V was trimmed by 0 bases and J by 1 base, leaving 7 bases between them. Here the CDR3 reads CASSEATESYEQYF. The CDR3 region has the DNA TGTGCCAGCAGTGAAGCTACAGAGTCCTACGAGCAGTACTTC.

The chain carries TRBV2 and TRBJ1-6; 8 bases are a match to TRBD1. This CDR3 comprises 13 residues. CDR1 is SNHLY, CDR2 FYNNEI, per germline. The ends lost 11 bases at V and 7 bases at J; junction bases unmatched: 7. CDR3: CAVTGVLNSPLHF. The CDR3 DNA reads as TGTGCCGTGACAGGGGTCCTGAATTCACCCCTCCACTTT.

This clone has just a few counts. V is TRBV12-3 or TRBV12-4 and J is TRBJ2-7, with D uncertain. V lost 3 bases, J lost 2 bases, and 11 bases lay in between. The CDR3 runs 14 residues. The CDR3 DNA is TGTGCCAGCAGTTTGACCCAGAGCACCTACGAGCAGTACTTC. Its protein is CASSLTQSTYEQYF.

In DNA, the CDR3 is TGCGCCAGCAGCTCCGGGACAGGGGTTAATTCACCCCTCCACTTT. This gives the protein CASSSGTGVNSPLHF. This chain connects TRBV5-1 to TRBJ1-6; TRBD1 aligns across 10 bases. Germline V gene data show CDR1 as SGHRS and CDR2 as YFSETQ. Losses at the gene ends were 3 bases for V and 6 bases for J; bases not matched to a gene: 3. The CDR3 totals 15 residues.

This clone was seen at least ten times. The genes are TRBV11-1 and TRBJ2-2; a possible D gene is TRBD2 (5 bases). This CDR3 has 16 amino acids. The V gene lost 5 bases and the J gene lost 3 bases, with 16 bases spanning the gap. Germline V gene data show CDR1 as SGHAT and CDR2 as FQDESV (reference sequence). This CDR3 is CASSPIALPYTGELFF. CDR3 coding DNA: TGTGCCAGCAGCCCCATAGCGTTACCATACACCGGGGAGCTGTTTTTT.

This clone turned up a few times. The chain carries TRBV10-1 and TRBJ2-2; D is unclear. V gave up 6 bases and J gave up 7 bases, with 9 bases separating them. The CDR3 covers 12 residues. The germline V gene encodes CDR1 WNHNN and CDR2 SYGVQD (reference sequence). CDR3 bases: TGCGCCAGCAGGCTTGGCATCGGGGAGCTGTTTTTT. Translating it yields CASRLGIGELFF.

This clone was counted at least ten times. This rearrangement joins TRBV11-3 to TRBJ2-1, with 10 bases identical to TRBD2. V gave up 3 bases and J gave up 5 bases; unmatched junction bases: 7. CDR1 and CDR2 from the germline V gene are SGHNT and YENEEA. The CDR3 runs to 16 residues. Here the CDR3 reads CASSFLLAGEHNEQFF. CDR3 DNA sequence: TGTGCCAGCAGCTTCCTCCTAGCGGGAGAGCACAATGAGCAGTTCTTC.

The chain recombines TRBV15 with TRBJ2-2; D uncertain. V lost 0 bases, J lost 7 bases, and 9 bases lay in between. CDR3 length equals 14 residues. The germline gives CDR1 LNHNV, CDR2 YYDKDF (reference sequence). DNA of the CDR3: TGTGCCACCAGCAGAGATATGCGGATCGGGGAGCTGTTTTTT. Encoded protein: CATSRDMRIGELFF.